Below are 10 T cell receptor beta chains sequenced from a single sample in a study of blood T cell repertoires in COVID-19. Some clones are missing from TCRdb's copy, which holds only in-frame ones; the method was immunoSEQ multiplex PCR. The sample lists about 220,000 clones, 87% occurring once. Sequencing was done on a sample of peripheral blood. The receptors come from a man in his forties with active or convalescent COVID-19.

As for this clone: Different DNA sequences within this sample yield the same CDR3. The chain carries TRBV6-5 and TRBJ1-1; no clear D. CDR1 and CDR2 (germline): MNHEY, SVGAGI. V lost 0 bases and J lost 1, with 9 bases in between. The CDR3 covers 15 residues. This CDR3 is CASSYSRASNTEAFF. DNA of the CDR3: TGTGCCAGCAGTTACTCGAGAGCATCGAACACTGAAGCTTTCTTT.

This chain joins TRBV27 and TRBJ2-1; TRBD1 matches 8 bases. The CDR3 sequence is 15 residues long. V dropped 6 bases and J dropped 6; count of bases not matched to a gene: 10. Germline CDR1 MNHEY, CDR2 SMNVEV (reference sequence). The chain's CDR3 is CASRNRGQGANEQFF. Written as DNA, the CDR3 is TGTGCCAGCAGGAACCGAGGACAGGGCGCCAATGAGCAGTTCTTC.

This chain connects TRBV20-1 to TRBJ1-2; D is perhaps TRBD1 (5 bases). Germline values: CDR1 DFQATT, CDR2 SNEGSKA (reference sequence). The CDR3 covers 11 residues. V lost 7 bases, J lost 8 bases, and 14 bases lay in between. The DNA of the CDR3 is TGCAGTGATCGCAGGGAGGCGGGCTACACCTTC. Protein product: CSDRREAGYTF.

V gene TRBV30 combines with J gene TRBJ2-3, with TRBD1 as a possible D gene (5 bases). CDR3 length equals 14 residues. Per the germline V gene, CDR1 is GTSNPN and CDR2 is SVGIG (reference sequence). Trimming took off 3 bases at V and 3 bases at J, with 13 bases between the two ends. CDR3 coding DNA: TGTGCCTGGAGCGCCTGGGGCGAAACAGATACGCAGTATTTT. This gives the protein CAWSAWGETDTQYF.

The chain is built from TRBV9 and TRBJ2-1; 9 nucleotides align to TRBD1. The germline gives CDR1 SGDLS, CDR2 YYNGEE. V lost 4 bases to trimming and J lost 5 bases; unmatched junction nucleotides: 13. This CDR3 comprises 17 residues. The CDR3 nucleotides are TGTGCCAGCAGCCTCATGGGGGGACAGGGTCTCCACAATGAGCAGTTCTTC. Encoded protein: CASSLMGGQGLHNEQFF.

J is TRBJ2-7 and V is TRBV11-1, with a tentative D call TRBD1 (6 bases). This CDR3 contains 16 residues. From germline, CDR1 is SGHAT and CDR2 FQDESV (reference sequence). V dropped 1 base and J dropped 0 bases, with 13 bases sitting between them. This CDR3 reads CASSLGGTTYSYEQYF. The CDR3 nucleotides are TGTGCCAGCAGCTTAGGAGGGACAACATACTCCTACGAGCAGTACTTC.

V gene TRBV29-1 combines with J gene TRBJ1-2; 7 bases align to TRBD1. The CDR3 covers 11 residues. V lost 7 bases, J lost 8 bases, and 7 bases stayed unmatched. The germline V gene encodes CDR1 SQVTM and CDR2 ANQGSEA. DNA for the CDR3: TGCAGCGGCCGGACAGGCCGAGGCTACACCTTC. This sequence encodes CSGRTGRGYTF.

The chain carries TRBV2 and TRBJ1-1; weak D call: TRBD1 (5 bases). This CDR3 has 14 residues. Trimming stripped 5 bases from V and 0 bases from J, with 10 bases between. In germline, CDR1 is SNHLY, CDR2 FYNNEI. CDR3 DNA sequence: TGTGCCAGCAGTCAGGGCATCATGAACACTGAAGCTTTCTTT. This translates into CASSQGIMNTEAFF.

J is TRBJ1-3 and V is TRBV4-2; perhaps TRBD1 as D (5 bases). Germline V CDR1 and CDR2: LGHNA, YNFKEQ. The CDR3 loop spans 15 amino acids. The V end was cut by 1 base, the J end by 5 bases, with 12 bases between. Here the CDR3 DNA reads TGTGCCAGCAGCCAAGTCGGGAGGGGACGAAACACCATATATTTT. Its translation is CASSQVGRGRNTIYF.

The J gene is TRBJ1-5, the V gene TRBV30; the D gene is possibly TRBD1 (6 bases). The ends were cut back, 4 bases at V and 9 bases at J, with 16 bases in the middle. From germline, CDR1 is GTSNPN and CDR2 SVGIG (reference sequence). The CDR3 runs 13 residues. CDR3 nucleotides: TGTGCCTGGAATGGTGGGGGCCGGCTGCCCCAGCATTTT. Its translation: CAWNGGGRLPQHF.